One and the same sample provided the 32 T cell receptor beta chains below, sequenced in a study of blood T cells in healthy people across ages. Then a second PCR, running roughly 6 to 12 cycles, was carried out with a sample-barcoded 5' primer and a J-beta primer mix. Using its own MiXCR run on the 5' RACE reads, TCRdb lists one record per CDR3 protein. The sample includes around 500,000 distinct CDR3 sequences, under 55% of them seen just once. The sequenced sample was blood. Source of these receptors: a man aged 80 or over in good health.

The chain joins TRBV12-3 or TRBV12-4 to TRBJ2-4; possible D gene TRBD1, 6 bases. The tail of the sequence fits TRBJ2-7 better, so the J call may be wrong. CDR3 length: 15 residues. The DNA for the CDR3 is TGTGCCAGCCGCCAACAGGGAACCCTTGGCAACGAGCAGTACTTC. Its translation: CASRQQGTLGNEQYF.

This clonotype occurred many times. The chain uses TRBV6-6 and TRBJ2-6; D is perhaps TRBD1 or TRBD2 (7 bases each). This CDR3 has 18 amino acids. Trimming removed 0 bases from V and 4 bases from J, with 16 bases in between. In germline, CDR1 is MNHNY, CDR2 SVGAGI (reference sequence). In nucleotides, the CDR3 is TGTGCCAGCAGTTACTCGGGAGGGGGCGCGGAGGGGGCCAACGTCCTGACTTTC. Its protein is CASSYSGGGAEGANVLTF.

This sequence joins TRBV6-2 or TRBV6-3 and TRBJ2-7; 7 positions agree with TRBD1. Germline CDR1 MNHEY, CDR2 SVGEGT. The CDR3 covers 13 residues. Trimming at V came to 4 bases and at J to 3 bases, leaving 3 bases not matched to a gene. This chain's CDR3 is CASSWDSIYEQYF. In DNA, the CDR3 is TGTGCCAGCAGTTGGGACAGTATCTACGAGCAGTACTTC.

A remark on this clonotype: One end of the junction does not line up with germline, which may come from a read error. The V call is TRBV12-3 or TRBV12-4, the J call TRBJ1-5; D possibly corresponds to TRBD1 (5 bases). CDR3 length: 14 residues. The CDR3 DNA reads TGTGCCAGCAGGTTAGCCCAGGGCGGACAGCCCCAGCATTTT. Its translation: CASRLAQGGQPQHF.

This clonotype was found a few times. V is TRBV2 and J is TRBJ2-1; TRBD2 agrees at 8 bases. V lost 4 bases and J lost 1; bases outside the gene matches: 6. CDR3 length: 16 residues. Germline V gene lookup returns CDR1 SNHLY and CDR2 FYNNEI. CDR3 bases: TGTGCCAGCAGTGTCCTCCTAGCGGGTTCCTACAATGAGCAGTTCTTC. Its translation: CASSVLLAGSYNEQFF.

This clonotype was detected a few times. The rearrangement links TRBV6-6 to TRBJ1-1, with no clear D. CDR3 length: 12 amino acids. Trimming left V 10 bases short and J 2 bases short, with 11 bases between. Germline V lookup: CDR1 MNHNY, CDR2 SVGAGI (reference sequence). CDR3 in DNA: TGTGCCACCACGAACACTAACACTGAAGCTTTCTTT. Translated, it gives CATTNTNTEAFF.

This clonotype was counted only a few times. CDR3 loop: CASSQRERQATNEKLFF. In DNA, the CDR3 is TGTGCCAGCAGCCAACGAGAAAGACAGGCAACTAATGAAAAACTGTTTTTT. This chain joins TRBV7-9 and TRBJ1-4; tentative D call: TRBD1 (6 bases). CDR3 length: 17 residues. Germline CDR1 and CDR2: SEHNR and FQNEAQ (reference sequence). V gave up 5 bases and J gave up 0 bases, with 16 bases separating them.

The chain links TRBV7-2 to TRBJ2-4; D is unresolved. Trimming removed 3 bases from V and 6 bases from J, with 12 bases in between. CDR3 length: 14 amino acids. Germline-derived CDR1 and CDR2 are SGHTA and FQGNSA. The CDR3 here is CASSLMGHRNIQYF. DNA of the CDR3: TGTGCCAGCAGCTTGATGGGCCACCGAAACATTCAGTACTTC.

This clonotype has only a few counts. The chain employs TRBV6-2 or TRBV6-3 and TRBJ2-3; D gene uncertain. CDR1 and CDR2 (germline): MNHEY, SVGEGT. This CDR3 is built from 13 residues. V was clipped by 0 bases and J by 8 bases, with 9 bases between them. CDR3: CASSYSSRPTQYF. The CDR3 region has the DNA TGTGCCAGCAGTTACTCATCTAGACCTACGCAGTATTTT.

The V gene is TRBV7-9, the J gene TRBJ2-5; perhaps TRBD1 as D (5 bases). The CDR3 runs 15 residues. V shed 2 bases and J shed 6 bases, with 16 bases lying between them. CDR1 SEHNR and CDR2 FQNEAQ come from the germline V gene (reference sequence). The CDR3 here is CASSLHVAGQQTQYF. CDR3 bases: TGTGCCAGCAGCTTACACGTGGCAGGGCAACAGACCCAGTACTTC.

This clonotype occurred a few times. The chain couples TRBV7-3 to TRBJ1-2, with D possibly TRBD1 on 5 matching bases. CDR3 length: 15 amino acids. The ends were cut back, 5 bases at V and 7 bases at J, with 20 bases in the middle. The germline V gene has CDR1 SGHTA and CDR2 FQGTGA. The CDR3 DNA reads TGTGCCAGCAGCGGCGATCCGGGGCCCAAAGGTGGCTACACCTTC. The encoded protein is CASSGDPGPKGGYTF.

The rearrangement uses TRBV5-4 and TRBJ2-6; D gene uncertain. CDR1 and CDR2 from the germline V gene are SGHNT and YYREEE (reference sequence). With 2 bases removed from V and 0 bases from J, the gap between germline ends came to 6 bases. CDR3 length equals 15 residues. CDR3 sequence reads: CASSLNPSGANVLTF. CDR3 bases: TGTGCCAGCAGCTTAAATCCCTCTGGGGCCAACGTCCTGACTTTC.

CDR3 amino acids: CASSLNAGLGTPEAFF. CDR3 coding DNA: TGTGCCAGCAGCTTAAATGCCGGTCTCGGGACCCCTGAAGCTTTCTTT. This sequence joins TRBV7-2 and TRBJ1-1, with a possible D match to TRBD1 (5 bases). Trimming took off 2 bases at V and 6 bases at J, with 19 bases between the two ends. The CDR3 covers 16 residues. Germline CDR1 SGHTA, CDR2 FQGNSA. Combining the CDR3 with reference TRBV7-2 and TRBJ1-1 gives the whole variable domain GAGVSQSPSNKVTEKGKDVELRCDPISGHTALYWYRQSLGQGLEFLIYFQGNSAPDKSGLPSDRFSAERTGGSVSTLTIQRTQQEDSAVYLCASSLNAGLGTPEAFFGQGTRLTVV.

The rearrangement links TRBV7-2 to TRBJ1-2; 10 positions agree with TRBD1. This CDR3 contains 15 residues. CDR1 and CDR2 (germline): SGHTA, FQGNSA. With V trimmed by 1 base and J by 4 bases, 3 bases remained unmatched. CDR3 in DNA: TGTGCCAGCAGCTTAGGACAGGGGGCCCTCTATGGCTACACCTTC. This sequence encodes CASSLGQGALYGYTF.

The chain carries TRBV6-5 and TRBJ1-5; possible D gene TRBD1, 6 bases. The germline CDR1 and CDR2 sequences are MNHEY and SVGAGI. The CDR3 totals 14 residues. With 5 bases removed from V and 4 bases from J, the gap between germline ends came to 12 bases. The CDR3 DNA reads as TGTGCCAGCAGTAGGACAGCTAAGAATCAGCCCCAGCATTTT. Translated, it gives CASSRTAKNQPQHF.

This clonotype was seen many times. The V and J genes are TRBV6-6 and TRBJ1-1, with D possibly TRBD1 on 6 matching bases. Germline CDR1 reads MNHNY; CDR2 reads SVGAGI (reference sequence). There are 15 residues in the CDR3. Deletions cut 4 bases from V and 3 bases from J, with 15 bases between. CDR3 coding DNA: TGTGCCAGCAGTTTCCCCGGCAGGGGAGACACTGAAGCTTTCTTT. Its translation: CASSFPGRGDTEAFF.

V gene TRBV28 combines with J gene TRBJ2-3; maybe TRBD1 (6 bases). V lost 2 bases to trimming and J lost 2 bases, with 8 bases between them. This CDR3 contains 14 residues. Germline CDR1 MDHEN, CDR2 SYDVKM. Written as DNA, the CDR3 is TGTGCCAGCAGTTTAGGGACATACACAGATACGCAGTATTTT. This translates into CASSLGTYTDTQYF.

This clonotype was detected a few times. The V and J genes are TRBV20-1 and TRBJ2-3, with D hard to call. The V gene's germline CDR1 is DFQATT and CDR2 SNEGSKA (reference sequence). This CDR3 is 15 amino acids long. V was cut by 0 bases and J by 4 bases, with 14 bases left in between. For the CDR3, the DNA is TGCAGTGCTAGAGATTCGGCTACTGCATCAGATACGCAGTATTTT. This gives the protein CSARDSATASDTQYF.

This clonotype occurred once. This sequence joins TRBV7-2 and TRBJ1-2, with D tentatively TRBD1 (5 bases). The CDR3 has 13 residues. V was pared by 7 bases and J by 7 bases, with 16 bases between. Germline V gene sequence: CDR1 SGHTA, CDR2 FQGNSA. CDR3 DNA sequence: TGTGCCAGCACCACCGCCGGGGCAGCTGGCTACACCTTC. Protein sequence: CASTTAGAAGYTF.

A few counts support this clonotype. The chain recombines TRBV3-1 with TRBJ1-2, with D uncertain. Per the germline V gene, CDR1 is LGHDT and CDR2 is YNNKEL (reference sequence). Trimming took 2 bases from V and 5 from J, leaving 6 bases between them. CDR3 length: 12 residues. CDR3 in DNA: TGTGCCAGCAGCCAATTGGGGTATGGCTACACCTTC. Amino acids: CASSQLGYGYTF.

This clonotype was counted between two and nine times. The chain combines TRBV6-5 with TRBJ2-3, with 8 positions matching TRBD2. The CDR3 is 17 residues long. Per the germline V gene, CDR1 is MNHEY and CDR2 is SVGAGI. V lost 0 bases, J lost 0 bases, and 5 bases stayed unmatched. The DNA for the CDR3 is TGTGCCAGCAGTTACTCCTCAGGCGGGGGGAGCACAGATACGCAGTATTTT. Translating gives CASSYSSGGGSTDTQYF.

This sequence joins TRBV15 and TRBJ2-3, with 8 bases identical to TRBD2. The germline V gene encodes CDR1 LNHNV and CDR2 YYDKDF (reference sequence). The V gene end was trimmed by 1 base and the J gene end by 2 bases; junction bases not matched to a gene: 2. This CDR3 spans 15 amino acids. The CDR3, as DNA: TGTGCCACCAGCAGAGTCGGGGGGGTCACAGATACGCAGTATTTT. Translation: CATSRVGGVTDTQYF.

The V and J genes are TRBV4-1 and TRBJ2-4; possibly TRBD2 for D (6 bases). The assigned J gene may be wrong: the sequence end matches TRBJ2-5 better. The CDR3 has 16 amino acids. CDR1 and CDR2 (germline): MGHRA, YSYEKL. The chain's CDR3 is CASSQVQRGLQETQYF. The CDR3 nucleotides read TGCGCCAGCAGCCAAGTACAACGGGGACTTCAAGAGACCCAGTACTTC.

The rearrangement links TRBV10-3 to TRBJ2-5; TRBD1 agrees at 8 bases. V dropped 9 bases and J dropped 5; count of bases not matched to a gene: 8. CDR3 size: 13 residues. Germline V gene lookup returns CDR1 ENHRY and CDR2 SYGVKD. The CDR3 DNA reads TGTGCCATATCAGGGGGCTACGGGGAGACCCAGTACTTC. It encodes CAISGGYGETQYF.

The genes are TRBV2 and TRBJ2-3; D is unclear. The CDR3 sequence is 13 residues long. Trimming removed 7 bases from V and 2 bases from J, with 10 bases in between. Germline CDR1 reads SNHLY; CDR2 reads FYNNEI. The CDR3 nucleotides read TGTGCCAGCAAGGCGGAACTCACAGATACGCAGTATTTT. Residues: CASKAELTDTQYF.

This clonotype was recorded a few times. This chain connects TRBV20-1 to TRBJ2-1, with 9 bases identical to TRBD2. Germline assignment: CDR1 DFQATT and CDR2 SNEGSKA (reference sequence). The junction had 3 bases not matched to a gene; V was cut back by 3 bases and J by 3 bases. This CDR3 region has 14 residues. The DNA for the CDR3 is TGCAGTGCTAGTGGCGGGAGGGTCTACAATGAGCAGTTCTTC. Translated, it gives CSASGGRVYNEQFF.

The chain employs TRBV29-1 and TRBJ2-2; D unresolved. Looked up from germline, CDR1 is SQVTM and CDR2 is ANQGSEA. V lost 5 bases to trimming and J lost 6 bases, with 10 bases between them. CDR3 length: 12 residues. The CDR3 DNA follows: TGCAGCGTTCACTTTGGGTCCGGGGAGCTGTTTTTT. Translated, it gives CSVHFGSGELFF.

V and J are TRBV7-9 and TRBJ2-7; 11 bases line up with TRBD1. This CDR3 spans 19 amino acids. The V and J ends lost 7 bases and 7 bases, in that order; junction bases with no gene match: 24. Per germline, CDR1 SEHNR and CDR2 FQNEAQ (reference sequence). DNA of the CDR3: TGTGCCAGCATCTCCGGGACAGGGGGTGGATGGGGGCCTCTTAATGAGCAGTACTTC. Encoded protein: CASISGTGGGWGPLNEQYF.

The chain carries TRBV5-1 and TRBJ2-3; D possibly corresponds to TRBD2 (5 bases). CDR3 length: 16 amino acids. V lost 7 bases, J lost 2 bases, and 20 bases lay in between. The V gene's germline CDR1 is SGHRS and CDR2 YFSETQ. CDR3 in amino acids: CASSLATIPNTDTQYF. In nucleotides, the CDR3 is TGCGCCAGCTCTTTGGCGACTATCCCAAACACAGATACGCAGTATTTT.

This clonotype was counted a single time. Its ends do not fully match the called genes, so a read error is possible. This chain connects TRBV20-1 to TRBJ2-1; D unresolved. CDR3 length: 14 amino acids. Germline CDR1 reads DFQATT; CDR2 reads SNEGSKA (reference sequence). As DNA, the CDR3 is TGCGGTGCCCCCGTTATCCCACGAAACAATGAGCAGTTCTTC. Translation gives CGAPVIPRNNEQFF.

This clonotype has a handful of counts. The gene calls are TRBV28 and TRBJ2-5, with D uncertain. CDR3 length equals 14 residues. Between the trimmed V and J ends, which lost 5 bases and 0 bases, there was a span of 10 bases. Germline CDR1 reads MDHEN; CDR2 reads SYDVKM. The DNA of the CDR3 is TGTGCCAGCAGTCCGGCTGGACACCAAGAGACCCAGTACTTC. This sequence encodes CASSPAGHQETQYF. The entire variable domain, with the rest obtained from reference TRBV28 and TRBJ2-5, is as follows: DVKVTQSSRYLVKRTGEKVFLECVQDMDHENMFWYRQDPGLGLRLIYFSYDVKMKEKGDIPEGYSVSREKKERFSLILESASTNQTSMYLCASSPAGHQETQYFGPGTRLLVL.

This clonotype was detected only a few times. This chain links TRBV4-3 with TRBJ2-3; tentative D call: TRBD2 (5 bases). The CDR3 sequence is 13 residues long. CDR1 LGHNA and CDR2 YSLEER come from the germline V gene. The V and J ends lost 4 bases and 4 bases respectively, with 9 bases between them. As DNA, the CDR3 is TGCGCCAGCAGCCTAGCGAGGGCAGATACGCAGTATTTT. It is translated as CASSLARADTQYF.